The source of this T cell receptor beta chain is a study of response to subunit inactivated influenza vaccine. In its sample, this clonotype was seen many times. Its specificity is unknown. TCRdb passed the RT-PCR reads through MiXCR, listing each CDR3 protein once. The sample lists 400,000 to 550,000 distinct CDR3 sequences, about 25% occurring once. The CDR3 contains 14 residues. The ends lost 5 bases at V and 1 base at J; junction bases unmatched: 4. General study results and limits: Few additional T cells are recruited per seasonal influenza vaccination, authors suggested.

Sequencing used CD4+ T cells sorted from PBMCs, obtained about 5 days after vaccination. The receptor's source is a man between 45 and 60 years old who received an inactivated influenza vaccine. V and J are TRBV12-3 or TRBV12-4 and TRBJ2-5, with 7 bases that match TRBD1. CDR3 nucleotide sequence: TGTGCCAGCAGTCCCAACAGGGGCCAAGAGACCCAGTACTTC. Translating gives CASSPNRGQETQYF.